Following are 3 T cell receptor beta chains from one sample sequenced in a study of T cells in Graves' hyperthyroidism and ophthalmopathy. What was amplified from RNA transcripts were TCR beta CDR3 regions. The TCR CDR3 first-round RT-PCR relied on the HTBI primer set. MiXCR, run by TCRdb on the multiplex PCR reads, gives a single entry per CDR3 protein. The sample includes 300,000 to 450,000 distinct CDR3 sequences, around 13% of them seen just once. Sequenced material: blood. These receptor sequences come from a woman aged 18-29 years with Graves' hyperthyroidism.

This clonotype was picked up many times. This chain links TRBV29-1 with TRBJ1-2; 7 bases map to TRBD1. The length of the CDR3 is 14 residues. The germline V gene encodes CDR1 SQVTM and CDR2 ANQGSEA. V shed 4 bases and J 2 bases; nucleotides not matched to a gene: 7. The DNA for the CDR3 is TGCAGCGTTGCGAAGGGGGCGCAAAACTATGGCTACACCTTC. As protein: CSVAKGAQNYGYTF.

In its sample, this clonotype was seen many times. V gene TRBV20-1 combines with J gene TRBJ2-3; D gene uncertain. The CDR3 sequence is 14 residues long. V was clipped by 6 bases and J by 3 bases, with 16 bases between them. Germline CDR1 is DFQATT and CDR2 is SNEGSKA (reference sequence). The DNA of the CDR3 is TGCAGTGCCAAACCGCGCGAGACAACAGATACGCAGTATTTT. It encodes CSAKPRETTDTQYF.

This clonotype has ten or more counts. The genes are TRBV7-9 and TRBJ1-4, with D unclear. CDR1 is SEHNR and CDR2 is FQNEAQ in the germline V gene (reference sequence). Trimming removed 6 bases from V and 8 bases from J, with 10 bases in between. The CDR3 length is 12 residues. This CDR3 reads CASSQNGEKLFF. As DNA, the CDR3 is TGTGCCAGCAGTCAAAACGGGGAAAAACTGTTTTTT.